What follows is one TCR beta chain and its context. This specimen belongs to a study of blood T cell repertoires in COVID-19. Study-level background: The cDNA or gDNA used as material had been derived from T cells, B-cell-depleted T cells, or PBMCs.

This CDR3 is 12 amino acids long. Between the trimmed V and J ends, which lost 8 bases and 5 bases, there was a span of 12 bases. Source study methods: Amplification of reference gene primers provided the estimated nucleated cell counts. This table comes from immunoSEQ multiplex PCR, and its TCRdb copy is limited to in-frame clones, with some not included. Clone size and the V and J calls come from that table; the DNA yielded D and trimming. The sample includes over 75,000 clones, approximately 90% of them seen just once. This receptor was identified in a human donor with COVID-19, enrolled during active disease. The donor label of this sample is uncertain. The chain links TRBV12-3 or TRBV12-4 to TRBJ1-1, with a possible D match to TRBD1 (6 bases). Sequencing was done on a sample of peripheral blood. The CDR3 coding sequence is TGTGCCAGCCGGGGGGGGCGGACTGAAGCTTTCTTT. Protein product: CASRGGRTEAFF.